Listed below are T cell receptor beta chains from one sample, sequenced in a study of blood T cell repertoires in COVID-19. TCRdb's table, derived via immunoSEQ multiplex PCR, lists solely in-frame clones and lacks some. The sample lists approximately 130,000 clones, roughly four fifths occurring once. Sample: peripheral blood. These receptors came from a human donor in a cohort sampled during active COVID-19. Each CDR3 is given with its conserved first and last residue. The order of the fields is clone size, J gene, V gene, D gene, CDR3 protein, CDR3 DNA. D genes are given only for firm matches. Size values are once, few and many counts, or a class for expanded clones, and some rows have none.

>.|TRBJ2-7|TRBV29-1|.
CSVGDRQSYEQYF
TGCAGCGTTGGTGACAGGCAATCCTACGAGCAGTACTTC
>.|TRBJ1-2|TRBV6-4|.
CASSERGGSGYTF
TGTGCCAGCAGTGAGAGGGGGGGGTCTGGCTACACCTTC
>.|TRBJ1-2|TRBV12-2|.
CASRPRQANYGYTF
TGTGCAAGTCGCCCCCGACAGGCCAACTATGGCTACACCTTC
>.|TRBJ1-1|TRBV5-6|.
CASSLTPVRSEAFF
TGTGCCAGCAGCTTGACCCCTGTTAGATCTGAAGCTTTCTTT
>.|TRBJ2-2|TRBV5-1|TRBD1
CASSSGTGVNTGELFF
TGCGCCAGCAGCTCGGGGACAGGCGTTAACACCGGGGAGCTGTTTTTT
>medium-sized|TRBJ2-7|TRBV2|TRBD1
CASSVGQGYEQYF
TGTGCCAGCAGTGTAGGACAGGGGTACGAGCAGTACTTC
>.|TRBJ2-5|TRBV6-6|.
CASSFGGLAQYF
TGTGCCAGCAGTTTCGGGGGATTGGCCCAGTACTTC
>.|TRBJ2-3|TRBV3-1/TRBV3-2|TRBD1
CASSLRLQGALGLFSTDTQYF
TGTGCCAGCAGCCTCCGACTACAGGGGGCGCTCGGTTTATTTAGCACAGATACGCAGTATTTT
>.|TRBJ1-6|TRBV27|.
CASSNPRGRINSPLHF
TGTGCCAGCAGTAACCCCCGGGGGAGGATTAATTCACCCCTCCACTTT
>.|TRBJ2-1|TRBV7-6|TRBD2
CASSLYTSGGLNEQFF
TGTGCCAGCAGCTTATACACCAGCGGGGGTCTCAATGAGCAGTTCTTC
>once|TRBJ1-1|TRBV19|TRBD1
CASSPTDRATEAFF
TGTGCCAGTAGCCCCACCGACAGGGCCACTGAAGCTTTCTTT
>.|TRBJ2-1|TRBV3-1/TRBV3-2|.
CASSQGAGGPHRDEQFF
TGTGCCAGCAGCCAAGGGGCCGGGGGGCCTCATCGAGATGAGCAGTTCTTC
>.|TRBJ2-1|TRBV7-9|TRBD1
CASTQRRTGPPNNEQFF
TGTGCCAGCACCCAGAGACGGACAGGCCCGCCTAACAATGAGCAGTTCTTC
>once|TRBJ1-2|TRBV6-6|TRBD1
CASTSDERTGRGYTF
TGTGCCAGCACCAGCGACGAACGGACAGGGAGAGGCTACACCTTC
>.|TRBJ1-1|TRBV11-2|TRBD1
CASSLVGTEVNTEAFF
TGTGCCAGCAGCTTAGTAGGGACAGAAGTTAACACTGAAGCTTTCTTT
>few|TRBJ2-1|TRBV7-9|.
CASFLGASENEQFF
TGTGCCAGCTTCCTTGGGGCTAGCGAGAATGAGCAGTTCTTC
>.|TRBJ1-2|TRBV3-1/TRBV3-2|.
CASSAWDSIYHGYTF
TGTGCCAGCAGCGCCTGGGACTCCATCTACCATGGCTACACCTTC
>.|TRBJ2-3|TRBV18|.
CASSDGITDTQYF
TGTGCCAGCTCCGACGGGATCACAGATACGCAGTATTTT
>.|TRBJ1-5|TRBV12-3/TRBV12-4|.
CASTNPPNQPQHF
TGTGCCAGCACTAACCCCCCCAATCAGCCCCAGCATTTT
>few|TRBJ2-7|TRBV28|.
CASSFHLAVLSYEQYF
TGTGCCAGCAGCTTTCATTTAGCGGTCCTGTCCTACGAGCAGTACTTC
>.|TRBJ1-6|TRBV19|TRBD1
CASSTTGTVIKRNSPLHF
TGTGCCAGTAGTACCACCGGGACAGTCATTAAAAGGAATTCACCCCTCCACTTT
>.|TRBJ1-2|TRBV19|.
CASSIGVNYGYTF
TGTGCCAGTAGTATCGGGGTGAACTATGGCTACACCTTC
>.|TRBJ1-2|TRBV30|TRBD1
CAWIGTGVEHGYTF
TGTGCCTGGATTGGGACAGGGGTGGAGCATGGCTACACCTTC
>.|TRBJ1-1|TRBV5-4|TRBD1
CASSSIDRATEAFF
TGTGCCAGCAGCTCAATAGACAGGGCGACTGAAGCTTTCTTT
>.|TRBJ2-7|TRBV3-1/TRBV3-2|.
CASSQFPLEQYF
TGTGCCAGCAGCCAATTCCCCCTCGAGCAGTACTTC
>once|TRBJ1-1|TRBV12-3/TRBV12-4|.
CASSFSENTEAFF
TGTGCCAGCAGTTTTAGCGAGAACACTGAAGCTTTCTTT
>.|TRBJ2-6|TRBV27|.
CASSLSSSGANVLTF
TGTGCCAGCAGTTTATCGAGCTCTGGGGCCAACGTCCTGACTTTC